A single sample is the source of the 24 T cell receptor beta chains below, sequenced in a study of blood T cell repertoires in COVID-19. The table came from immunoSEQ multiplex PCR; TCRdb's copy has only in-frame clones and leaves some out. This sample yields around 150,000 clones, of which approximately 88% are seen a single time; around 5.1% belongs to the top ten. What was sequenced was PBMCs or T cells enriched from blood (not recorded which). These receptors all stem from a man in his 70s who had been exposed to COVID-19.

The chain joins TRBV11-3 to TRBJ2-1; 10 bases line up with TRBD2. This CDR3 is 15 amino acids long. V lost 3 bases, J lost 3 bases, and 2 bases stayed unmatched. The V gene's germline CDR1 is SGHNT and CDR2 YENEEA. Here the CDR3 reads CASSFGLAVYNEQFF. CDR3 nucleotide sequence: TGTGCCAGCAGCTTCGGACTAGCGGTCTACAATGAGCAGTTCTTC.

The CDR3 region has the DNA TGTGCCATCCGAGGGGAGGCGAACACCGGGGAGCTGTTTTTT. This gives the protein CAIRGEANTGELFF. V usage is TRBV7-2 and J usage is TRBJ2-2; D is perhaps TRBD2 (6 bases). V was cut by 10 bases and J by 0 bases, with 12 bases left in between. Germline loops: CDR1 SGHTA, CDR2 FQGNSA. This CDR3 region has 14 residues.

This clone has just a few counts. The chain joins TRBV27 to TRBJ2-3, with 10 bases lining up with TRBD2. Trimming removed 4 bases from V and 0 bases from J; junction bases left unmatched: 4. The germline V gene has CDR1 MNHEY and CDR2 SMNVEV (reference sequence). There are 16 residues in the CDR3. The CDR3 protein is CASSSGLAASTDTQYF. CDR3 sequence (DNA): TGTGCCAGCAGTTCCGGACTAGCGGCTAGCACAGATACGCAGTATTTT.

This clone was seen a few times. The rearrangement joins TRBV6-6 to TRBJ2-2, with 8 bases that match TRBD2. Germline loops: CDR1 MNHNY, CDR2 SVGAGI (reference sequence). The J segment lost 4 bases and the V segment lost 5 bases, leaving 15 bases of the junction unmatched. This CDR3 has 18 amino acids. In DNA, the CDR3 is TGTGCCAGCAGTCCTGAGGCTAGAACTAGCGGACCCACCGGGGAGCTGTTTTTT. Residues: CASSPEARTSGPTGELFF.

The chain uses TRBV15 and TRBJ1-2; a weak D match, TRBD1 (5 bases). The CDR3 spans 13 residues. Trimming left V 1 base short and J 5 bases short, with 8 bases between. Looked up from germline, CDR1 is LNHNV and CDR2 is YYDKDF (reference sequence). CDR3 amino acids: CATSRARDYGYTF. CDR3 nucleotide sequence: TGTGCCACCAGCAGAGCCAGGGATTATGGCTACACCTTC.

J is TRBJ2-1 and V is TRBV2; 9 nucleotides line up with TRBD1. This CDR3 has 14 amino acids. CDR1 is SNHLY and CDR2 is FYNNEI in the germline V gene. The trim removed 6 bases at V and 9 bases at J, leaving 9 bases unmatched. CDR3 amino acids: CASRGRDRVSEQFF. CDR3 nucleotide sequence: TGTGCCAGCAGAGGCCGGGACAGGGTTTCTGAGCAGTTCTTC.

The rearrangement uses TRBV4-2 and TRBJ2-2; D is undetermined. The CDR3 is made up of 14 amino acids. Between the trimmed V and J ends, which lost 0 bases and 6 bases, there was a span of 8 bases. The V gene's germline CDR1 is LGHNA and CDR2 YNFKEQ. The CDR3 is CASSQEYGPGELFF. CDR3 nucleotides: TGTGCCAGCAGCCAAGAATACGGTCCCGGGGAGCTGTTTTTT.

The chain carries TRBV7-2 and TRBJ2-5, with 10 bases identical to TRBD2. Unmatched junction bases numbered 2, after V lost 0 bases and J lost 4 bases. Per the germline V gene, CDR1 is SGHTA and CDR2 is FQGNSA. CDR3 length: 15 amino acids. CDR3 DNA: TGTGCCAGCAGCTTAGCGCTAGCGGGAGTAGAGACCCAGTACTTC. Translating gives CASSLALAGVETQYF.

The CDR3 DNA follows: TGTGCCAGCAGTGCGGGAACGAATAGCAATCAGCCCCAGCATTTT. Amino acid sequence: CASSAGTNSNQPQHF. The rearrangement joins TRBV2 to TRBJ1-5; no clear D gene. Trimming removed 4 bases at V and 0 bases at J, with 10 bases between. In germline, CDR1 is SNHLY, CDR2 FYNNEI. This CDR3 is built from 15 residues.

The chain recombines TRBV19 with TRBJ2-7; D may be TRBD1 (6 bases). This CDR3 has 15 residues. Per germline, CDR1 LNHDA and CDR2 SQIVND (reference sequence). V was shortened by 6 bases and J by 4 bases, with 19 bases between the two germline ends. The CDR3 sequence is CASSPTGPGIYEQYF. CDR3 DNA sequence: TGTGCCAGTAGCCCGACAGGCCCGGGGATTTACGAGCAGTACTTC.

The V call is TRBV3-1 (or the pseudogene TRBV3-2), the J call TRBJ1-2, with unresolved D. The CDR3 is made up of 16 amino acids. Germline V gene data show CDR1 as LGHDT and CDR2 as YNNKEL (reference sequence). The ends were cut back, 7 bases at V and 8 bases at J, with 26 bases in the middle. The CDR3 DNA reads as TGTGCCAGCACCCCTATAGCCGCCGGGCGGGGAATGGGCTACACCTTC. Translating it yields CASTPIAAGRGMGYTF.

The chain recombines TRBV10-3 with TRBJ2-1, with D uncertain. V lost 6 bases to trimming and J lost 4 bases, with 4 bases between them. CDR1 ENHRY and CDR2 SYGVKD come from the germline V gene. This CDR3 spans 11 amino acids. The DNA of the CDR3 is TGTGCCATCAGGCAGTACAATGAGCAGTTCTTC. This encodes CAIRQYNEQFF.

This sequence joins TRBV5-1 and TRBJ2-5, with 10 positions matching TRBD1. Germline-derived CDR1 and CDR2 are SGHRS and YFSETQ. V dropped 3 bases and J dropped 5; count of bases not matched to a gene: 10. The length of the CDR3 is 16 residues. CDR3 protein: CASSSGGQGRGETQYF. The CDR3 nucleotides read TGCGCCAGCAGCTCAGGGGGACAGGGGCGAGGGGAGACCCAGTACTTC.

The V and J genes are TRBV30 and TRBJ2-2; D is uncertain. With 1 base removed from V and 4 bases from J, the gap between germline ends came to 7 bases. The CDR3 runs to 13 residues. Germline values: CDR1 GTSNPN, CDR2 SVGIG (reference sequence). CDR3 amino acids: CAWSGSPTGELFF. For the CDR3, the DNA is TGTGCCTGGAGTGGGAGCCCCACCGGGGAGCTGTTTTTT.

This clone was recorded a few times. J is TRBJ2-1 and V is TRBV3-1 (or the pseudogene TRBV3-2); 9 bases are a match to TRBD2. The CDR3 is 17 residues long. The germline CDR1 and CDR2 sequences are LGHDT and YNNKEL (reference sequence). The junction had 14 bases not matched to a gene; V was cut back by 3 bases and J by 8 bases. The CDR3 spells CASSHPTGLAGYDEQFF. In DNA, the CDR3 is TGTGCCAGCAGCCATCCCACAGGGCTAGCGGGATACGATGAGCAGTTCTTC.

The gene calls are TRBV7-3 and TRBJ1-1; 8 nucleotides agree with TRBD1. The junction had 4 bases not matched to a gene; V was cut back by 2 bases and J by 5 bases. The germline gives CDR1 SGHTA, CDR2 FQGTGA. The CDR3 runs to 14 residues. The CDR3 sequence is CASSLLDRGTEAFF. In nucleotides, the CDR3 is TGTGCCAGCAGCTTACTCGACAGGGGTACTGAAGCTTTCTTT.

This clone was seen only once. The J gene is TRBJ1-1, the V gene TRBV4-1, with 7 bases aligning to TRBD1. The CDR3 covers 15 residues. The V gene end was trimmed by 4 bases and the J gene end by 3 bases; junction bases not matched to a gene: 8. Germline CDR1 is MGHRA and CDR2 is YSYEKL. The CDR3 here is CASSLGDRSDTEAFF. The CDR3 bases are TGCGCCAGCAGCCTAGGGGACAGATCGGACACTGAAGCTTTCTTT.

This chain links TRBV5-1 with TRBJ2-3; D is unresolved. Trimming pared 2 bases from V and 3 bases from J, leaving 13 bases between. The CDR3 runs 15 residues. Germline values: CDR1 SGHRS, CDR2 YFSETQ. CDR3 nucleotides: TGCGCCAGCAGCTTATCAATCACACAAACAGATACGCAGTATTTT. Encoded protein: CASSLSITQTDTQYF.

The CDR3 nucleotides are TGCGCCAGCAGCTTTAGTAGTGACACTGAAGCTTTCTTT. Its translation is CASSFSSDTEAFF. V and J are TRBV5-1 and TRBJ1-1; D gene unclear. Germline V gene sequence: CDR1 SGHRS, CDR2 YFSETQ. The CDR3 is made up of 13 amino acids. Between the trimmed V and J ends, which lost 2 bases and 3 bases, there was a span of 8 bases.

J is TRBJ2-3 and V is TRBV7-2; TRBD2 is a possible D gene (6 bases). Germline CDR1 reads SGHTA; CDR2 reads FQGNSA. Trimming left V 6 bases short and J 0 bases short, with 10 bases between. The CDR3 loop spans 14 amino acids. The CDR3, as DNA: TGTGCCAGCAGGGTAGCGGCTAGCACAGATACGCAGTATTTT. Residues: CASRVAASTDTQYF.

The V and J genes are TRBV2 and TRBJ1-2; D unresolved. The germline V gene has CDR1 SNHLY and CDR2 FYNNEI. This CDR3 has 14 amino acids. With 7 bases removed from V and 4 bases from J, the gap between germline ends came to 16 bases. The CDR3, as DNA: TGTGCCAGCATGGGCCCAGACGGTTCCTATGGCTACACCTTC. It translates to CASMGPDGSYGYTF.

This clone appeared a single time. V gene TRBV2 combines with J gene TRBJ1-4; D not resolved. CDR1 is SNHLY, CDR2 FYNNEI, per germline. The CDR3 extends over 17 amino acids. The V end was cut by 6 bases, the J end by 0 bases, with 17 bases between. The CDR3 DNA sequence: TGTGCCAGCAGAGGGAGGGTAATCGGAGCAACTAATGAAAAACTGTTTTTT. Residues: CASRGRVIGATNEKLFF.

This chain links TRBV7-9 with TRBJ1-4; D may be TRBD1 (6 bases). Trimming took off 7 bases at V and 8 bases at J, with 14 bases between the two ends. CDR1 SEHNR and CDR2 FQNEAQ come from the germline V gene (reference sequence). The CDR3 runs to 13 residues. The CDR3 is CASTAGAEEKLFF. The CDR3, as DNA: TGTGCCAGCACGGCAGGGGCAGAGGAAAAACTGTTTTTT.

The chain combines TRBV30 with TRBJ2-1; 10 bases line up with TRBD2. After removal of 0 bases from V and 7 bases from J, the junction contained 6 bases not matched to a gene. Germline values: CDR1 GTSNPN, CDR2 SVGIG (reference sequence). The CDR3 consists of 15 residues. This chain's CDR3 is CAWSVLAGRGNEQFF. The DNA for the CDR3 is TGTGCCTGGAGTGTACTAGCGGGGAGGGGGAATGAGCAGTTCTTC.